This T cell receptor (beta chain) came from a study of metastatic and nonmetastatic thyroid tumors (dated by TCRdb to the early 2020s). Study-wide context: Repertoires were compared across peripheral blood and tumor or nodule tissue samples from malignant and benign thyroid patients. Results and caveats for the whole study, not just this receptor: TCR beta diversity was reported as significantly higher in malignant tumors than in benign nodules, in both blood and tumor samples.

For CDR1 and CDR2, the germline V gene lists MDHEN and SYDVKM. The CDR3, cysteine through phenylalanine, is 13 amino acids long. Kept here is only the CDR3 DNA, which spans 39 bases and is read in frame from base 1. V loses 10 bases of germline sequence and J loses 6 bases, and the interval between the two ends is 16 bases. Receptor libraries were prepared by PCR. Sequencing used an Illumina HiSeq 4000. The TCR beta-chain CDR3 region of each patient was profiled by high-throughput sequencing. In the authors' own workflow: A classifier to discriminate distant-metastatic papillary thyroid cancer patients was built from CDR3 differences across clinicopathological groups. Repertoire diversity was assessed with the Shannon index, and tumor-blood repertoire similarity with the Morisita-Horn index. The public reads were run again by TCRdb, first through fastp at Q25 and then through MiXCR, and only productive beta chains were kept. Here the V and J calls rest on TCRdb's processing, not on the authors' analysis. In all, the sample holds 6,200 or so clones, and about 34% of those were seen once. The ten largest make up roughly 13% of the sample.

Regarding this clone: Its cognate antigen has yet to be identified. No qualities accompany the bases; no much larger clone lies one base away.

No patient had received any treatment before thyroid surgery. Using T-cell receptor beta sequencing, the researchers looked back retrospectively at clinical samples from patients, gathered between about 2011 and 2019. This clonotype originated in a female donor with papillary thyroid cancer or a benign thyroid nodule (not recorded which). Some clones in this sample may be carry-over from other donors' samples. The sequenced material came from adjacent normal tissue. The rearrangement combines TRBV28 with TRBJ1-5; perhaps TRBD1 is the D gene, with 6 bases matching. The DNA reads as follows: TGTGCCACCAAACAGGGACTGGGTCAGCCCCAGCATTTT. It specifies CATKQGLGQPQHF.